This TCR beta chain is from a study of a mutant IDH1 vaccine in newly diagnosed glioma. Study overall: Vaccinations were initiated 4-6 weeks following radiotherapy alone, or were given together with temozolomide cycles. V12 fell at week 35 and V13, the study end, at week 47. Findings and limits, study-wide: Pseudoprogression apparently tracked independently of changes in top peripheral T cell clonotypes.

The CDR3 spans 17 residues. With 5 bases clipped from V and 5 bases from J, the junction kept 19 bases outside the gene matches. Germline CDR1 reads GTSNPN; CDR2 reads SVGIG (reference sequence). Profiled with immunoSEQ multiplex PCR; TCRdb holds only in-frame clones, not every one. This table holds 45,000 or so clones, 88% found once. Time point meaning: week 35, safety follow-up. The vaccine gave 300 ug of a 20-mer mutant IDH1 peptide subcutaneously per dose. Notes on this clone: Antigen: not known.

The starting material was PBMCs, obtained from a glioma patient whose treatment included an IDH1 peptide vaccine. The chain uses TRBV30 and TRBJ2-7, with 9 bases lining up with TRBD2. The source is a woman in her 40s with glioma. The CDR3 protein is CAWGPGASGTKRHEQYF. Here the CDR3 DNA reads TGTGCCTGGGGGCCTGGGGCTAGCGGGACTAAACGGCACGAGCAGTACTTC. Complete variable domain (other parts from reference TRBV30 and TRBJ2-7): SQTIHQWPATLVQPVGSPLSLECTVEGTSNPNLYWYRQAAGRGLQLLFYSVGIGQISSEVPQNLSASRPQDRQFILSSKKLLLSDSGFYLCAWGPGASGTKRHEQYFGPGTRLTVT.